The 32 T cell receptor beta chains in this list originate from one sample, sequenced in a study of T cells in localized non-small cell lung cancer. The repertoire was sequenced with immunoSEQ multiplex PCR; TCRdb's copy has only in-frame clones and lacks some. This sample yields 4,500 to 5,500 clones, of which about 92% are seen a single time; less than 3% belongs to the top ten. Source: peripheral blood, taken before any cancer treatment. All receptors derive from a woman aged 35-75 years with stage I lung adenocarcinoma.

CDR3 nucleotides: TGTGCCAGTAGTATAGAAGTTTCCTGGCCCCAGCATTTT. Its translation is CASSIEVSWPQHF. The chain combines TRBV19 with TRBJ1-5; D unresolved. The CDR3 is 13 residues long. Per germline, CDR1 LNHDA and CDR2 SQIVND (reference sequence). Trimming cost V 0 bases and J 9 bases, with 9 bases left between them.

The V call is TRBV7-9, the J call TRBJ2-5; 11 bases are a match to TRBD2. This CDR3 is 15 amino acids long. Germline trimming cut 3 bases from V and 1 base from J; bases unmatched to any gene: 1. The V gene's germline CDR1 is SEHNR and CDR2 FQNEAQ (reference sequence). This chain's CDR3 is CASSLGLAVQETQYF. In DNA form, the CDR3 reads TGTGCCAGCAGCTTGGGACTAGCGGTCCAAGAGACCCAGTACTTC.

This chain links TRBV11-3 with TRBJ1-2; D call uncertain. CDR3 length: 13 amino acids. Per the germline V gene, CDR1 is SGHNT and CDR2 is YENEEA. The ends were cut back, 5 bases at V and 9 bases at J, with 16 bases in the middle. CDR3 sequence reads: CASSPETASSYTF. CDR3 sequence (DNA): TGTGCCAGCAGCCCAGAGACCGCTTCGAGCTACACCTTC.

The chain joins TRBV11-2 to TRBJ1-1, with D possibly TRBD1 on 5 matching bases. Germline values: CDR1 SGHAT, CDR2 FQNNGV. Between the trimmed V and J ends, which lost 1 base and 3 bases, there was a span of 9 bases. The CDR3 runs to 14 residues. CDR3 residues: CASSLVGGDTEAFF. DNA for the CDR3: TGTGCCAGCAGCTTAGTTGGGGGTGACACTGAAGCTTTCTTT.

The chain has TRBV14 and TRBJ2-3; D could derive from TRBD1 or TRBD2 (5 bases each). CDR1 SGHDN and CDR2 FVKESK come from the germline V gene. V was clipped by 4 bases and J by 6 bases, with 11 bases between them. The CDR3 loop spans 13 amino acids. The CDR3 is CASSLGWGDTQYF. In DNA form, the CDR3 reads TGTGCCAGCAGCCTTGGCTGGGGGGATACGCAGTATTTT. The full variable domain, its missing parts supplied by reference TRBV14 and TRBJ2-3, is EAGVTQFPSHSVIEKGQTVTLRCDPISGHDNLYWYRRVMGKEIKFLLHFVKESKQDESGMPNNRFLAERTGGTYSTLKVQPAELEDSGVYFCASSLGWGDTQYFGPGTRLTVL.

This CDR3 is CATSTQGSTEAFF. CDR3 in DNA: TGTGCCACCAGCACACAGGGGTCCACTGAAGCTTTCTTT. The chain employs TRBV15 and TRBJ1-1; 7 bases line up with TRBD1. Germline V gene data show CDR1 as LNHNV and CDR2 as YYDKDF (reference sequence). The V segment lost 4 bases and the J segment 4 bases; nucleotides outside the gene matches: 3. This CDR3 contains 13 residues.

The count of this clone is one. This chain uses TRBV18 with TRBJ2-5; perhaps D is TRBD1 or TRBD2 (5 bases each). V lost 1 base to trimming and J lost 3 bases, with 12 bases between them. The CDR3 has 15 residues. The germline V gene encodes CDR1 KGHSH and CDR2 LQKENI. The CDR3 DNA sequence: TGTGCCAGCTCACCACGGGGACCCTCCGAAGAGACCCAGTACTTC. Its protein product is CASSPRGPSEETQYF.

This chain links TRBV19 with TRBJ2-7, with D perhaps given as TRBD1 or TRBD2 (5 bases each). V was pared by 4 bases and J by 1 base, with 8 bases between. The germline V gene has CDR1 LNHDA and CDR2 SQIVND (reference sequence). The CDR3 sequence is 13 residues long. CDR3 sequence reads: CASSTGLSYEQYF. DNA for the CDR3: TGTGCCAGTAGTACGGGGCTTTCCTACGAGCAGTACTTC.

The V and J genes are TRBV28 and TRBJ2-7; D gene ambiguous. Trimming took off 4 bases at V and 6 bases at J, with 7 bases between the two ends. Germline V gene sequence: CDR1 MDHEN, CDR2 SYDVKM. The CDR3 length is 11 residues. The DNA for the CDR3 is TGTGCCAGCAGTTCGAGACCCGAGCAGTACTTC. The encoded protein is CASSSRPEQYF. Complete variable domain (other parts from reference TRBV28 and TRBJ2-7): DVKVTQSSRYLVKRTGEKVFLECVQDMDHENMFWYRQDPGLGLRLIYFSYDVKMKEKGDIPEGYSVSREKKERFSLILESASTNQTSMYLCASSSRPEQYFGPGTRLTVT.

The chain links TRBV6-5 to TRBJ2-5; 8 bases fit TRBD2. Germline CDR1 reads MNHEY; CDR2 reads SVGAGI. The junction had 12 bases not matched to a gene; V was cut back by 4 bases and J by 5 bases. CDR3 size: 16 residues. The CDR3 coding sequence is TGTGCCAGCAGTTTTCTAGCGGGCTTTGTGGAGGAGACCCAGTACTTC. Protein: CASSFLAGFVEETQYF.

This chain links TRBV10-3 with TRBJ1-2; tentatively, D is TRBD1 (6 bases). This CDR3 has 11 amino acids. Germline V gene sequence: CDR1 ENHRY, CDR2 SYGVKD. The V and J ends lost 8 bases and 6 bases respectively, with 10 bases between them. DNA for the CDR3: TGTGCCATCGGGGGGACAAATGGCTACACCTTC. This encodes CAIGGTNGYTF.

The V and J genes are TRBV12-5 and TRBJ2-7; tentative D call: TRBD2 (6 bases). CDR3 length: 11 residues. Trimming cost V 3 bases and J 9 bases, with 9 bases left between them. Germline V lookup: CDR1 LGHNT, CDR2 FRNRAP. The CDR3 DNA follows: TGTGCTAGTGGTTTAAGGGGAGGGCAGTACTTC. This translates into CASGLRGGQYF. Filled out from reference TRBV12-5 and TRBJ2-7, the complete variable domain reads DARVTQTPRHKVTEMGQEVTMRCQPILGHNTVFWYRQTMMQGLELLAYFRNRAPLDDSGMPKDRFSAEMPDATLATLKIQPSEPRDSAVYFCASGLRGGQYFGPGTRLTVT.

V usage is TRBV5-8 and J usage is TRBJ1-3; D is possibly TRBD1 (6 bases). This CDR3 has 15 amino acids. V shed 4 bases and J shed 8 bases, with 19 bases lying between them. In germline, CDR1 is SGHTS, CDR2 YDEGEE. CDR3 nucleotide sequence: TGTGCCAGCAGCCCATCCCGGGACATGGGAGACACCATATATTTT. This encodes CASSPSRDMGDTIYF.

The chain uses TRBV27 and TRBJ2-1; 13 bases line up with TRBD2. Germline values: CDR1 MNHEY, CDR2 SMNVEV (reference sequence). V was pared by 3 bases and J by 3 bases, with 5 bases of the junction left unmatched. This CDR3 is 17 amino acids long. CDR3 region: CASSFELAGGGYNEQFF. DNA for the CDR3: TGTGCCAGCAGTTTCGAACTAGCGGGAGGGGGCTACAATGAGCAGTTCTTC.

The CDR3 nucleotides are TGCGCCAGCAGTCGGACAGACCAGTACTACGAGCAGTACTTC. This gives the protein CASSRTDQYYEQYF. V is TRBV10-1 and J is TRBJ2-7, with D tentatively TRBD1 (6 bases). V shed 5 bases and J shed 3 bases, with 14 bases lying between them. This CDR3 spans 14 amino acids. Per the germline V gene, CDR1 is WNHNN and CDR2 is SYGVQD (reference sequence).

The rearrangement links TRBV7-3 to TRBJ2-1; D may be TRBD2 (6 bases). In germline, CDR1 is SGHTA, CDR2 FQGTGA. With 5 bases removed from V and 8 bases from J, the gap between germline ends came to 19 bases. This CDR3 is built from 15 residues. CDR3 nucleotide sequence: TGTGCCAGCAGCGTATCCGGGACTGCGGGCCATGAGCAGTTCTTC. Its protein product is CASSVSGTAGHEQFF.

This clone has only a few counts. The chain links TRBV29-1 to TRBJ1-1; D call uncertain. V was shortened by 4 bases and J by 3 bases, with 12 bases between the two germline ends. This CDR3 is 13 amino acids long. Germline values: CDR1 SQVTM, CDR2 ANQGSEA. CDR3 residues: CSVGADGYTEAFF. The CDR3 coding sequence is TGCAGCGTTGGGGCGGATGGATACACTGAAGCTTTCTTT.

CDR3 in amino acids: CASSLVGTGTNYGYTF. The CDR3 nucleotides read TGTGCCAGCAGCTTAGTCGGGACAGGGACGAACTATGGCTACACCTTC. The chain joins TRBV11-1 to TRBJ1-2; TRBD1 matches 9 bases. V trimming: 1 base; J trimming: 2 bases; junction bases outside the gene matches: 5. Looked up from germline, CDR1 is SGHAT and CDR2 is FQDESV (reference sequence). The CDR3 loop spans 16 amino acids.

The chain combines TRBV14 with TRBJ2-7, with D uncertain. CDR3 length: 12 residues. Per the germline V gene, CDR1 is SGHDN and CDR2 is FVKESK. V lost 6 bases and J 0 bases, leaving 6 bases between the germline ends. CDR3 DNA: TGTGCCAGCAGTCCGAACTCCTACGAGCAGTACTTC. Its translation: CASSPNSYEQYF.

This sequence joins TRBV11-3 and TRBJ2-2, with 8 bases that match TRBD1. The length of the CDR3 is 14 residues. Germline assignment: CDR1 SGHNT and CDR2 YENEEA. V gave up 6 bases and J gave up 2 bases; unmatched junction bases: 2. CDR3 coding DNA: TGTGCCAGCAGACAGGGGGGAAACACCGGGGAGCTGTTTTTT. As protein: CASRQGGNTGELFF.

The J gene is TRBJ1-5, the V gene TRBV7-2, with a possible D match to TRBD1 (5 bases). The CDR3 consists of 15 residues. The germline CDR1 and CDR2 sequences are SGHTA and FQGNSA. Trimming removed 5 bases from V and 0 bases from J, with 11 bases in between. The CDR3 sequence: CASSPLRGSNQPQHF. The CDR3 DNA reads TGTGCCAGCAGCCCCCTAAGGGGTAGCAATCAGCCCCAGCATTTT.

The J gene is TRBJ2-7, the V gene TRBV6-5; the D is unclear. The CDR3 runs 11 residues. Deletions cut 6 bases from V and 2 bases from J, with 5 bases between. Germline CDR1 reads MNHEY; CDR2 reads SVGAGI. Here the CDR3 DNA reads TGTGCCAGCAGACAAGCCTACGAGCAGTACTTC. Its protein product is CASRQAYEQYF.

The CDR3 DNA follows: TGTGCCAGCAGGAACGGGTTCACAGATACGCAGTATTTT. Protein product: CASRNGFTDTQYF. V is TRBV6-5 and J is TRBJ2-3, with D unresolved. V was trimmed by 6 bases and J by 2 bases, leaving 9 bases between them. Germline-derived CDR1 and CDR2 are MNHEY and SVGAGI. The CDR3 contains 13 residues.

V usage is TRBV28 and J usage is TRBJ1-2; D may be TRBD1 (5 bases). Trimming removed 2 bases from V and 7 bases from J, with 17 bases in between. The CDR3 runs 15 residues. CDR1 is MDHEN and CDR2 is SYDVKM in the germline V gene. The CDR3 here is CASSLGSRVLSGYTF. The CDR3 region has the DNA TGTGCCAGCAGTTTAGGTTCCAGGGTTCTCTCTGGCTACACCTTC.

This chain links TRBV19 with TRBJ2-5, with D perhaps matching TRBD2 (6 bases). V was cut by 4 bases and J by 4 bases, with 13 bases left in between. Germline CDR1 and CDR2: LNHDA and SQIVND (reference sequence). The CDR3 sequence is 14 residues long. The CDR3: CASSKTSHPETQYF. In DNA, the CDR3 is TGTGCCAGTAGTAAGACTAGTCACCCAGAGACCCAGTACTTC.

The rearrangement uses TRBV18 and TRBJ1-4; tentative D call: TRBD1 (6 bases). V dropped 3 bases and J dropped 3 bases, with 20 bases sitting between them. CDR3 length: 18 residues. CDR1 and CDR2 from the germline V gene are KGHSH and LQKENI. The chain's CDR3 is CASSPRSGRGMANEKLFF. The CDR3 DNA is TGTGCCAGCTCACCCCGTTCTGGCAGGGGTATGGCTAATGAAAAACTGTTTTTT.

The V call is TRBV4-1, the J call TRBJ1-2, with TRBD1 matching over 7 bases. V lost 4 bases to trimming and J lost 4 bases; unmatched junction nucleotides: 9. Germline loops: CDR1 MGHRA, CDR2 YSYEKL. The CDR3 is 15 residues long. The CDR3, as DNA: TGCGCCAGCAGCCCAACCGGGACAGCTATCTATGGCTACACCTTC. Encoded protein: CASSPTGTAIYGYTF.

This chain joins TRBV9 and TRBJ1-2; tentatively, D is TRBD1 (6 bases). CDR1 is SGDLS and CDR2 is YYNGEE in the germline V gene. CDR3 length equals 16 residues. V was clipped by 3 bases and J by 8 bases, with 23 bases between them. CDR3 sequence reads: CASSGTVGQGLGGYTF. The CDR3 nucleotides are TGTGCCAGCAGCGGTACAGTGGGACAAGGACTTGGGGGCTACACCTTC. Drawing the rest from reference TRBV9 and TRBJ1-2, the complete variable domain is DSGVTQTPKHLITATGQRVTLRCSPRSGDLSVYWYQQSLDQGLQFLIQYYNGEERAKGNILERFSAQQFPDLHSELNLSSLELGDSALYFCASSGTVGQGLGGYTFGSGTRLTVV.

This clone came up once. The V and J genes are TRBV7-9 and TRBJ2-1; 10 bases match TRBD2. Germline lookup yields CDR1 SEHNR and CDR2 FQNEAQ (reference sequence). The CDR3 runs 15 residues. Unmatched junction bases numbered 9, after V lost 9 bases and J lost 4 bases. CDR3 region: CASLLPSGGYNEQFF. In DNA form, the CDR3 reads TGTGCCAGTCTCCTTCCTAGCGGGGGTTACAATGAGCAGTTCTTC.

The V gene is TRBV19, the J gene TRBJ1-5; 8 nucleotides align to TRBD1. Per germline, CDR1 LNHDA and CDR2 SQIVND (reference sequence). The V segment lost 6 bases and the J segment 6 bases; nucleotides outside the gene matches: 7. The CDR3 is 14 amino acids. The CDR3 DNA sequence: TGTGCCAGTAGATCGGACAGGGTGAGTCAGCCCCAGCATTTT. Encoded protein: CASRSDRVSQPQHF.

V usage is TRBV19 and J usage is TRBJ2-5; 9 bases match TRBD1. This CDR3 region has 13 residues. V lost 6 bases to trimming and J lost 5 bases; unmatched junction nucleotides: 4. Germline V CDR1 and CDR2: LNHDA, SQIVND (reference sequence). The chain's CDR3 is CASSPGTGETQYF. The DNA for the CDR3 is TGTGCCAGTAGCCCAGGGACAGGGGAGACCCAGTACTTC.

The chain carries TRBV6-4 and TRBJ2-6; D uncertain. The V gene's germline CDR1 is MRHNA and CDR2 SNTAGT. Trimming pared 4 bases from V and 1 base from J, leaving 11 bases between. This CDR3 contains 16 residues. The CDR3 nucleotides read TGTGCCAGCAGTGCCTCCCAAGCGTCTGGGGCCAACGTCCTGACTTTC. Translating gives CASSASQASGANVLTF.